This T cell receptor (beta chain) was captured by sequencing in a study of shared clonotypes between healthy human individuals. Naive-designated CD8 cells lacked CD45RO, were positively enriched for CCR7, and omitted terminally differentiated effector memory CD45RA+ cells. From germline, CDR1 is SGHNT and CDR2 YYREEE (reference sequence). V dropped 3 bases and J dropped 5 bases, with 9 bases sitting between them. The CDR3 is 12 residues long. In this sample, this clone turned up once. The assay was immunoSEQ multiplex PCR, and TCRdb's table has in-frame clones only and misses some. Among more than 2 million clones listed, roughly 95% were seen once.

What was sequenced was naive CD8+ T cells sorted from blood. The chain employs TRBV5-4 and TRBJ2-7; perhaps TRBD1 as D (5 bases). This clonotype was sampled from a man younger than 30 in good health. This chain's CDR3 is CASSSMTDEQYF. The CDR3 DNA is TGTGCCAGCAGCTCGATGACAGACGAGCAGTACTTC.